This T cell receptor (beta chain) was retrieved from a study of T cells in Graves' hyperthyroidism and ophthalmopathy. The study, taken as a whole, reports: For ophthalmopathy, model prediction preceded onset by a median roughly 5.9 months. Most thyroid clonotypes expanded above 0.001 were also detected in blood.

J gave up 10 bases and V 0 bases, and 11 bases lay outside the gene matches. From germline, CDR1 is LNHNV and CDR2 YYDKDF (reference sequence). This CDR3 is 16 amino acids long. Comments on this clonotype: Its antigen is currently unknown.

RNA transcripts provided the source from which TCR beta CDR3 regions were amplified. A first-round RT-PCR of the TCR CDR3 used the HTBI primer set. TCRdb used MiXCR to reprocess the multiplex PCR reads, holding one entry per CDR3 protein. The table includes around 300,000 distinct CDR3 sequences, approximately 18% detected once. More than 8.5 ml of fresh peripheral blood supplied the PBMCs. This sequence was found in a man between 45 and 60 years old with Graves' ophthalmopathy. The V gene is TRBV15, the J gene TRBJ2-1, with 8 bases aligning to TRBD2. The sequenced material came from blood. CDR3 amino acids: CATSRETGLGAGEQFF. For the CDR3, the DNA is TGTGCCACCAGCAGAGAGACGGGACTAGGTGCCGGCGAGCAGTTCTTC.